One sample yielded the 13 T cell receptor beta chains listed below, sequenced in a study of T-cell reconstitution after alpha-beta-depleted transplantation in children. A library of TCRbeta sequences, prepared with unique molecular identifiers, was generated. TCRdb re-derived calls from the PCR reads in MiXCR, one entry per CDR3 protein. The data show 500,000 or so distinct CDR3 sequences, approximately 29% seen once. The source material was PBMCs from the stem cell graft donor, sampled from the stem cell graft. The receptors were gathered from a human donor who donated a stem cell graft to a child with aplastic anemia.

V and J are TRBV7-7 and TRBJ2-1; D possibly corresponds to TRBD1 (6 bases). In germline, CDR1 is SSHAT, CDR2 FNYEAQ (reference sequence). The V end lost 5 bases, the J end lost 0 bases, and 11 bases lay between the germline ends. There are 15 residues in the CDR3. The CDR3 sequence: CASSIQGSSYNEQFF. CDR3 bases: TGTGCCAGCAGCATCCAGGGGAGCTCCTACAATGAGCAGTTCTTC.

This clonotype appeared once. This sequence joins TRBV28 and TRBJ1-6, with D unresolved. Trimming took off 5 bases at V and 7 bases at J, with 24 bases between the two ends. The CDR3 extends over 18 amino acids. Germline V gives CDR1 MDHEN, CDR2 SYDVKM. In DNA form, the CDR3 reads TGTGCCAGCAGTCTCGGGATCTCATTTAACCCCTCAAATTCACCCCTCCACTTT. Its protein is CASSLGISFNPSNSPLHF.

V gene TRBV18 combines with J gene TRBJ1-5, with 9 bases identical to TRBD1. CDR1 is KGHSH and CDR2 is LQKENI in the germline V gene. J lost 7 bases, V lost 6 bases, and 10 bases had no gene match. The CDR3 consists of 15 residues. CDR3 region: CASSRDRVMGQPQHF. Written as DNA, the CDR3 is TGTGCCAGCTCTCGGGACAGGGTAATGGGCCAGCCCCAGCATTTT.

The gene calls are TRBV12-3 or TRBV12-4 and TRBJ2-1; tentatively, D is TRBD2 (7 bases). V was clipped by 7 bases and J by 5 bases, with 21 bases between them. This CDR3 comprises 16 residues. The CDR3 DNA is TGTGCCAGCATTGAAAGGGGGGGAGGGATAAACAATGAGCAGTTCTTC. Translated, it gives CASIERGGGINNEQFF.

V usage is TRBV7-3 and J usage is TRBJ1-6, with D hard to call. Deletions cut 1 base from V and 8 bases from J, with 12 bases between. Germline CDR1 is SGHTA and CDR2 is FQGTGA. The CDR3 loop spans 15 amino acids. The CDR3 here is CASSLSGGRDSPLHF. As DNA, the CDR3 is TGTGCCAGCAGCTTAAGTGGAGGTCGGGATTCACCCCTCCACTTT.

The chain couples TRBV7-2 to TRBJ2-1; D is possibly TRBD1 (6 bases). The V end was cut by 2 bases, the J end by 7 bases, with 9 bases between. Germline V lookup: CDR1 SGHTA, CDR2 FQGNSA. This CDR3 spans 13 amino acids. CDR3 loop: CASSLTGMNEQFF. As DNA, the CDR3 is TGTGCCAGCAGCTTAACAGGGATGAATGAGCAGTTCTTC.

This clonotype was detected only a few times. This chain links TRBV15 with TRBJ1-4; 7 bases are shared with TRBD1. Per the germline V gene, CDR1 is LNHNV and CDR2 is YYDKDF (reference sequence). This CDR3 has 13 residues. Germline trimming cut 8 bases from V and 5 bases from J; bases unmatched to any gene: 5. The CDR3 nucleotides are TGTGCCACCGCGGACAGGCTAAATGAAAAACTGTTTTTT. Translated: CATADRLNEKLFF.

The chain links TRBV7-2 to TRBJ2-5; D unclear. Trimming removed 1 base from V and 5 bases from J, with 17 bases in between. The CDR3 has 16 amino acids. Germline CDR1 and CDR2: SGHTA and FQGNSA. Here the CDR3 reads CASSLVRAPRLETQYF. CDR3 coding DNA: TGTGCCAGCAGCTTAGTAAGGGCCCCCAGATTGGAGACCCAGTACTTC.

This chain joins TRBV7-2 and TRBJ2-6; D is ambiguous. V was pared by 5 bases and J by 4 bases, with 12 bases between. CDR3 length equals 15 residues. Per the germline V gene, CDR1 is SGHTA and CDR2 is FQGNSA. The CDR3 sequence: CASSPSAAGANVLTF. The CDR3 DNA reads TGTGCCAGCAGCCCTTCTGCCGCCGGGGCCAACGTCCTGACTTTC.

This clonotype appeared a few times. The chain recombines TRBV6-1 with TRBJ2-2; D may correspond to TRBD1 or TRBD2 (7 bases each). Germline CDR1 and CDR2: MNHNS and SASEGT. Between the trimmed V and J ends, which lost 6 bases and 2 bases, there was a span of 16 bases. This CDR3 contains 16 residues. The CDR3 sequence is CASRGAGGGNTGELFF. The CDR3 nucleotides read TGTGCCAGCAGAGGGGCAGGGGGGGGAAACACCGGGGAGCTGTTTTTT.

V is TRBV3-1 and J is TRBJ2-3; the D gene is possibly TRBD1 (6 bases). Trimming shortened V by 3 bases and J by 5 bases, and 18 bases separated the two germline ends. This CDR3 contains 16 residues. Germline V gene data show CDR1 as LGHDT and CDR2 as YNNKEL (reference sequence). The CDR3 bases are TGTGCCAGCAGCCATCAGGGGAACGGACCTCAAGATACGCAGTATTTT. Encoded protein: CASSHQGNGPQDTQYF.

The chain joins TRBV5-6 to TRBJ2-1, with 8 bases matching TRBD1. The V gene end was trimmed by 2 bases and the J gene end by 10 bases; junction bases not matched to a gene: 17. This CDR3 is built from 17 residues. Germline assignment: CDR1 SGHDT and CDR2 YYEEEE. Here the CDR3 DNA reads TGTGCCAGCAGCTTTGGCTACCGGGACAGGTCGTTTGGGGAGCAGTTCTTC. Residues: CASSFGYRDRSFGEQFF.

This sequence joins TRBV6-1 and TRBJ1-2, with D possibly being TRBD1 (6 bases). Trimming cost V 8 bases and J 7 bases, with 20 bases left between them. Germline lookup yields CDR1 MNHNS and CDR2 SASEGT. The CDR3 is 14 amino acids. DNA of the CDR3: TGTGCCAGCCGGATACAGGGCACTTCGGGTGGCTACACCTTC. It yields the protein CASRIQGTSGGYTF.